These 30 T cell receptor beta chains were all obtained from the same sample, sequenced in a study of CD8+ T cells in alopecia areata. RNA was isolated and reverse transcribed to cDNA, the sequencing template. Data came from immunoSEQ multiplex PCR; TCRdb stores just in-frame clones and leaves some out. The sample carries 150,000 or so clones, 40% to 50% recorded once. The sample comprised CD4+ T cells sorted from blood. Every receptor here comes from a human donor with alopecia areata.

CDR3: CSVGGRANEKLFF. For the CDR3, the DNA is TGCAGCGTCGGGGGCAGGGCGAATGAAAAACTGTTTTTT. The genes are TRBV29-1 and TRBJ1-4; D might be TRBD1 (6 bases). V was cut by 6 bases and J by 5 bases, with 13 bases left in between. Germline CDR1 and CDR2: SQVTM and ANQGSEA. CDR3 length: 13 amino acids. Full variable domain (missing parts from reference TRBV29-1 and TRBJ1-4): SAVISQKPSRDICQRGTSLTIQCQVDSQVTMMFWYRQQPGQSLTLIATANQGSEATYESGFVIDKFPISRPNLTFSTLTVSNMSPEDSSIYLCSVGGRANEKLFFGSGTQLSVL.

This clone appeared a few times. The chain is built from TRBV9 and TRBJ2-2, with D tentatively TRBD2 (7 bases). The CDR3 totals 16 residues. V was clipped by 3 bases and J by 5 bases, with 17 bases between them. Per the germline V gene, CDR1 is SGDLS and CDR2 is YYNGEE. The CDR3 DNA is TGTGCCAGCAGCGGGGCCACCGGGGGGCGTACCGGGGAGCTGTTTTTT. Protein product: CASSGATGGRTGELFF.

The chain uses TRBV5-1 and TRBJ2-1, with 9 bases aligning to TRBD2. J was trimmed by 4 bases and V by 1 base; bases with no gene match: 3. Per germline, CDR1 SGHRS and CDR2 YFSETQ. CDR3 length: 15 residues. The CDR3 protein is CASSLPSGTYNEQFF. The CDR3 region has the DNA TGCGCCAGCAGCTTGCCTAGCGGGACTTACAATGAGCAGTTCTTC.

This clone has only one observation. V is TRBV15 and J is TRBJ2-7, with TRBD1 matching over 9 bases. CDR3 size: 16 residues. Germline assignment: CDR1 LNHNV and CDR2 YYDKDF (reference sequence). The V segment lost 2 bases and the J segment 4 bases; nucleotides outside the gene matches: 9. The CDR3 protein is CATSRLLQGARYEQYF. The CDR3, as DNA: TGTGCCACCAGCAGATTACTACAGGGGGCGAGGTACGAGCAGTACTTC.

The chain combines TRBV27 with TRBJ2-7; weak D call: TRBD1 (6 bases). V was shortened by 4 bases and J by 4 bases, with 14 bases between the two germline ends. CDR1 is MNHEY, CDR2 SMNVEV, per germline (reference sequence). The CDR3 covers 14 residues. This CDR3 is CASSWTAVDYEQYF. DNA of the CDR3: TGTGCCAGCAGTTGGACAGCGGTAGATTACGAGCAGTACTTC.

The chain uses TRBV2 and TRBJ2-1; D is ambiguous. V shed 1 base and J shed 1 base, with 8 bases lying between them. CDR3 length: 15 residues. The germline V gene encodes CDR1 SNHLY and CDR2 FYNNEI. The CDR3 sequence: CASSEVRQSYNEQFF. CDR3 in DNA: TGTGCCAGCAGTGAAGTTCGGCAATCCTACAATGAGCAGTTCTTC. The whole variable domain, filled in from reference TRBV2 and TRBJ2-1, reads EPEVTQTPSHQVTQMGQEVILRCVPISNHLYFYWYRQILGQKVEFLVSFYNNEISEKSEIFDDQFSVERPDGSNFTLKIRSTKLEDSAMYFCASSEVRQSYNEQFFGPGTRLTVL.

This clone was found once. The J gene is TRBJ2-5, the V gene TRBV5-1, with TRBD2 matching over 11 bases. V lost 3 bases to trimming and J lost 5 bases; unmatched junction nucleotides: 12. CDR3 length: 17 amino acids. Per germline, CDR1 SGHRS and CDR2 YFSETQ. The CDR3 region is CASSYGLAGHEGETQYF. CDR3 bases: TGCGCCAGCAGCTACGGACTAGCGGGTCACGAGGGGGAGACCCAGTACTTC.

The chain recombines TRBV30 with TRBJ1-3; D is ambiguous. The CDR3 extends over 14 amino acids. V was pared by 0 bases and J by 4 bases, with 10 bases between. Germline CDR1 and CDR2: GTSNPN and SVGIG (reference sequence). The CDR3, as DNA: TGTGCCTGGAGTGTTAAGGTTGGAGGAAACACCATATATTTT. Translated, it gives CAWSVKVGGNTIYF.

This clone was recorded a few times. This chain connects TRBV29-1 to TRBJ2-1; TRBD2 is a possible D gene (5 bases). CDR3 length: 14 amino acids. Trimming stripped 4 bases from V and 4 bases from J, with 14 bases between. Germline V gene lookup returns CDR1 SQVTM and CDR2 ANQGSEA. The CDR3 loop reads CSVGEGVSYNEQFF. The DNA for the CDR3 is TGCAGCGTTGGTGAGGGAGTATCATACAATGAGCAGTTCTTC.

The chain has TRBV2 and TRBJ2-7, with a weak D call TRBD2 (5 bases). Trimming shortened V by 6 bases and J by 6 bases, and 12 bases separated the two germline ends. Germline loops: CDR1 SNHLY, CDR2 FYNNEI. The CDR3 runs 12 residues. The CDR3 is CASRVGGLEQYF. In DNA form, the CDR3 reads TGTGCCAGCAGGGTGGGCGGGCTCGAGCAGTACTTC.

This clone was detected only a few times. This chain links TRBV7-3 with TRBJ2-5, with TRBD2 matching 13 bases. This CDR3 spans 17 amino acids. Germline CDR1 and CDR2: SGHTA and FQGTGA. V lost 5 bases and J lost 5; bases outside the gene matches: 11. The chain's CDR3 is CASSLSGTSGIRETQYF. CDR3 in DNA: TGTGCCAGCAGCCTCTCAGGGACTAGCGGGATCCGGGAGACCCAGTACTTC.

J is TRBJ2-1 and V is TRBV27; TRBD2 aligns across 7 bases. The germline V gene has CDR1 MNHEY and CDR2 SMNVEV (reference sequence). V shed 8 bases and J 2 bases; nucleotides not matched to a gene: 12. This CDR3 is built from 16 residues. The CDR3 nucleotides read TGTGCCAGCCACTTGGGAGCGGGGAGGGCCTACAATGAGCAGTTCTTC. Protein product: CASHLGAGRAYNEQFF.

This clone was seen a single time. The J gene is TRBJ2-3, the V gene TRBV6-1, with 9 positions matching TRBD1. With 4 bases clipped from V and 4 bases from J, the junction kept 6 bases outside the gene matches. The CDR3 runs to 15 residues. Germline-derived CDR1 and CDR2 are MNHNS and SASEGT. CDR3 bases: TGTGCCAGCAGTGTCCCGGGACAGGGTTCAGATACGCAGTATTTT. It codes for CASSVPGQGSDTQYF.

A few counts support this clone. The V gene is TRBV2, the J gene TRBJ2-3, with D tentatively TRBD2 (5 bases). Germline CDR1 and CDR2: SNHLY and FYNNEI. With 7 bases removed from V and 4 bases from J, the gap between germline ends came to 15 bases. The CDR3 is 14 residues long. The CDR3 protein is CASTMFREADTQYF. The DNA for the CDR3 is TGTGCCAGCACCATGTTCCGGGAAGCAGATACGCAGTATTTT.

The chain recombines TRBV27 with TRBJ1-2; D is perhaps TRBD1 (6 bases). Germline CDR1 reads MNHEY; CDR2 reads SMNVEV (reference sequence). V lost 2 bases and J lost 9, with 16 bases in between. The length of the CDR3 is 14 residues. The CDR3: CASSLNLGTPRYTF. The CDR3 bases are TGTGCCAGCAGTTTAAATCTGGGGACACCTCGCTACACCTTC.

This chain links TRBV7-2 with TRBJ2-5; D is unresolved. The V end was cut by 5 bases, the J end by 7 bases, with 8 bases between. Germline CDR1 reads SGHTA; CDR2 reads FQGNSA. This CDR3 region has 11 residues. CDR3 in amino acids: CASSPGLTQYF. The CDR3 DNA sequence: TGTGCCAGCAGCCCAGGATTGACCCAGTACTTC. Together with reference TRBV7-2 and TRBJ2-5, the CDR3 gives the full variable domain: GAGVSQSPSNKVTEKGKDVELRCDPISGHTALYWYRQSLGQGLEFLIYFQGNSAPDKSGLPSDRFSAERTGGSVSTLTIQRTQQEDSAVYLCASSPGLTQYFGPGTRLLVL.

CDR3 residues: CASSPVLQGSNTGELFF. DNA of the CDR3: TGTGCCAGCAGCCCCGTGCTGCAAGGATCGAACACCGGGGAGCTGTTTTTT. The chain carries TRBV4-2 and TRBJ2-2; D not certain. This CDR3 contains 17 residues. V gave up 4 bases and J gave up 0 bases, with 15 bases separating them. Germline V CDR1 and CDR2: LGHNA, YNFKEQ.

This clone has just a few counts. This chain connects TRBV25-1 to TRBJ1-2, with D possibly TRBD1 on 5 matching bases. The germline V and J ends were trimmed by 1 base and 4 bases, with 10 bases remaining between them. The CDR3 is made up of 14 amino acids. The germline V gene encodes CDR1 MGHDK and CDR2 SYGVNS. In DNA form, the CDR3 reads TGTGCCAGCAGTGAATCTGGGGGAGGCTATGGCTACACCTTC. This sequence encodes CASSESGGGYGYTF.

The genes are TRBV27 and TRBJ2-5, with D possibly being TRBD1 (5 bases). The CDR3 extends over 13 amino acids. The germline CDR1 and CDR2 sequences are MNHEY and SMNVEV (reference sequence). V lost 8 bases, J lost 5 bases, and 15 bases lay in between. CDR3 DNA: TGTGCCAGCCGAGGACGCTCAGGGGAGACCCAGTACTTC. Protein product: CASRGRSGETQYF.

The chain is built from TRBV29-1 and TRBJ2-3, with 10 bases lining up with TRBD2. This CDR3 has 14 amino acids. With V trimmed by 6 bases and J by 1 base, 4 bases remained unmatched. Germline lookup yields CDR1 SQVTM and CDR2 ANQGSEA. The CDR3: CSVLAGYGTDTQYF. The CDR3 DNA is TGCAGCGTACTAGCGGGATATGGCACAGATACGCAGTATTTT.

This clone was seen more than once but under ten times. V usage is TRBV7-9 and J usage is TRBJ2-7, with unresolved D. V shed 1 base and J shed 5 bases, with 9 bases lying between them. The germline CDR1 and CDR2 sequences are SEHNR and FQNEAQ (reference sequence). The CDR3 length is 13 residues. The CDR3 sequence is CASSLGVSNEQYF. CDR3 DNA: TGTGCCAGCAGCTTAGGAGTTTCCAACGAGCAGTACTTC.

The chain uses TRBV30 and TRBJ1-4; no definite D call. The CDR3 loop spans 12 amino acids. Trimming cost V 4 bases and J 5 bases, with 8 bases left between them. The germline CDR1 and CDR2 sequences are GTSNPN and SVGIG (reference sequence). In DNA form, the CDR3 reads TGTGCCTGGAACGGGAGGAATGAAAAACTGTTTTTT. It yields the protein CAWNGRNEKLFF.

J is TRBJ2-7 and V is TRBV20-1, with a possible D match to TRBD1 (5 bases). CDR1 and CDR2 from the germline V gene are DFQATT and SNEGSKA (reference sequence). V was cut by 6 bases and J by 12 bases, with 18 bases left in between. This CDR3 contains 11 residues. The DNA for the CDR3 is TGCAGTGCCACCTGGGGCGGCGACGGGTACTTC. Encoded protein: CSATWGGDGYF.

V usage is TRBV5-1 and J usage is TRBJ2-4; D possibly corresponds to TRBD2 (5 bases). V dropped 1 base and J dropped 5 bases, with 7 bases sitting between them. Germline values: CDR1 SGHRS, CDR2 YFSETQ. The CDR3 loop spans 13 amino acids. The CDR3 is CASSLSRENIQYF. DNA for the CDR3: TGCGCCAGCAGCTTGTCGAGGGAAAACATTCAGTACTTC.

V gene TRBV27 combines with J gene TRBJ1-2; tentatively, D is TRBD1 (6 bases). V lost 1 base to trimming and J lost 8 bases, with 14 bases between them. The germline V gene has CDR1 MNHEY and CDR2 SMNVEV (reference sequence). This CDR3 contains 14 residues. CDR3 sequence (DNA): TGTGCCAGCAGTTTATTGTCGGGGGCTGGCGGCTACACCTTC. Amino acids: CASSLLSGAGGYTF.

This rearrangement joins TRBV30 to TRBJ1-5; 8 bases agree with TRBD1. With V trimmed by 4 bases and J by 4 bases, 6 bases remained unmatched. Looked up from germline, CDR1 is GTSNPN and CDR2 is SVGIG (reference sequence). This CDR3 comprises 14 residues. This CDR3 is CAWTLGTGNQPQHF. The CDR3 region has the DNA TGTGCCTGGACCCTGGGGACAGGTAATCAGCCCCAGCATTTT.

The chain recombines TRBV27 with TRBJ2-1; no clear D gene. Per germline, CDR1 MNHEY and CDR2 SMNVEV (reference sequence). Trimming left V 3 bases short and J 7 bases short, with 10 bases between. The length of the CDR3 is 13 residues. This chain's CDR3 is CASSLLVGNEQFF. DNA for the CDR3: TGTGCCAGCAGTTTGCTAGTTGGAAATGAGCAGTTCTTC.

The sample holds a few counts of this clone. This chain links TRBV15 with TRBJ2-7; D may be TRBD2 (5 bases). Trimming took off 1 base at V and 0 bases at J, with 13 bases between the two ends. CDR3 length equals 16 residues. Per germline, CDR1 LNHNV and CDR2 YYDKDF (reference sequence). The CDR3 here is CATSRVTRGSSYEQYF. Written as DNA, the CDR3 is TGTGCCACCAGCAGAGTAACACGGGGAAGCTCCTACGAGCAGTACTTC.

This clone was seen a single time. The V call is TRBV4-1, the J call TRBJ2-1; possible D gene TRBD2, 5 bases. Per germline, CDR1 MGHRA and CDR2 YSYEKL. The V end lost 2 bases, the J end lost 1 base, and 12 bases lay between the germline ends. The CDR3 contains 16 residues. CDR3 protein: CASSQSGSGSYNEQFF. Here the CDR3 DNA reads TGCGCCAGCAGCCAATCGGGGAGCGGATCCTACAATGAGCAGTTCTTC.

This clone was picked up a small number of times. The rearrangement uses TRBV6-5 and TRBJ1-4; tentatively, D is TRBD1 (5 bases). V lost 7 bases, J lost 4 bases, and 10 bases lay in between. The germline V gene has CDR1 MNHEY and CDR2 SVGAGI. The CDR3 spans 13 residues. CDR3 sequence: CASMGGINEKLFF. The CDR3 bases are TGTGCCAGCATGGGGGGGATTAATGAAAAACTGTTTTTT.